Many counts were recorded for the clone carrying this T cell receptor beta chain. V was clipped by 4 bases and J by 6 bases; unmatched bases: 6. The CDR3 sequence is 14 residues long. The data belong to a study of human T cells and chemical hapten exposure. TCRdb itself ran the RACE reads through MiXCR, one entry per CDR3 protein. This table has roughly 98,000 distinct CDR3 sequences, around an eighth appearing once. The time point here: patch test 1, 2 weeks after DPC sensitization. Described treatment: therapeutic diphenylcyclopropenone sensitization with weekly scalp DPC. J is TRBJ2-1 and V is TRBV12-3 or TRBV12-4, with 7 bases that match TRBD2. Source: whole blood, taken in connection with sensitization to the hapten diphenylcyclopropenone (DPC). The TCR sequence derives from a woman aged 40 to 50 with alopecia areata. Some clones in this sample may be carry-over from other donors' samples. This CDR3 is CASSSGLESNEQFF. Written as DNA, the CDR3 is TGTGCCAGCAGTTCCGGACTAGAAAGCAATGAGCAGTTCTTC.